This T cell receptor (beta chain) was identified during a study of graft-versus-host responses after intestinal transplantation. Across the study: Multivisceral, liver-intestinal, or isolated intestinal transplants were performed in recipients.

Profiled with immunoSEQ multiplex PCR; TCRdb holds only in-frame clones, not every one. The data hold 84,000 or so clones, with 80% to 95% observed a single time. Worth noting for this clone: Its antigen is undetermined.

V shed 6 bases, J shed 7 bases, and the junction held 4 bases outside the gene matches. This CDR3 spans 13 amino acids. Germline CDR1 reads MGHDK; CDR2 reads SYGVNS. The sample consisted of unstimulated CD8+ T cells sorted from spleen or lymph node cells, taken before transplant. The J gene is TRBJ1-1, the V gene TRBV25-1; 11 bases are shared with TRBD1. This TCR was sampled from a human donor who was the organ donor for an intestinal transplant. The CDR3 DNA follows: TGTGCCAGCAGGGGACAGGGGGACTTTGAAGCTTTCTTT. This sequence encodes CASRGQGDFEAFF.